This entry concerns a single T cell receptor beta chain. This receptor's antigen is unknown. Base qualities were left out, and no much larger clone turns up one base away. This entry belongs to a study of T-cell memory formation after mild COVID-19 (dated by TCRdb to the early 2020s). Context from the whole study: TCR sequence clusters from the two donors were found to be largely donor specific. In two donors, T-cell clones that expanded and contracted after mild COVID-19 were tracked by sequencing TCRalpha and TCRbeta repertoires over time. The cohort comprised two young, previously healthy adult volunteers, one female and one male.

TCRdb lists the instrument as Illumina NovaSeq 6000. Using 5'RACE with constant-segment primers, TCRalpha and TCRbeta cDNA libraries were constructed, with sample barcodes and unique molecular identifiers added in the process. Trizol reagent was used to extract RNA from every sample. The libraries were amplified in two PCR steps, and the second step added a second sample barcode and Illumina TruSeq adapters. The libraries were sequenced on an Illumina NovaSeq using 2 x 150 bp paired-end reads. The original pipeline was this. The reads were demultiplexed and collapsed into UMI-guided consensus sequences using migec v1.2.7. Using mixcr v2.1.11, the UMI consensuses were aligned to TRA and TRB V and J templates and assembled into clonotypes. A clonotype was counted as expanded or contracted only when both edgeR and NoisET called the clonotype significant, with the noise models trained on biological replicates. For edgeR calls, a false discovery rate-adjusted p below 0.01 and a log2 fold-change threshold of 1 were applied. PCA with hierarchical clustering of max-normalized trajectories of the 1000 most abundant clonotypes was used as exploratory dynamics analysis. Separately sequenced CD4+ and CD8+ repertoires were used to assign a CD4 or CD8 phenotype to each responding clone. The public reads were run again by TCRdb, first through fastp at Q25 and then through MiXCR, and only productive beta chains were kept. CDR3 protein duplicates are merged, each entry listing the most common genes and DNA. Clone size and V and J calls follow TCRdb, not the original study. This sample is represented by under 350,000 distinct CDR3 sequences; roughly 16% of them were singletons. 23% of the sample rests with the top ten.

PBMCs were isolated by Ficoll-Paque density gradient centrifugation. V is reduced by 1 base and J by 5 bases, leaving a spacing of 14 bases between them. Inclusive of the bounding cysteine and phenylalanine, the CDR3 is 15 residues long. Only CDR3 DNA remains: 45 bases, in frame from the first base. CDR1 and CDR2 are read off the germline V gene as LGHNA and YSLEER. Overall results and qualifications from the work: The study included only a couple of mild cases, and larger cohorts that include severe cases with pre-infection samples were judged to be necessary. Some responding clones were found in pre-infection memory, which suggests that pre-existing cross-reactive memory T cells took part in the SARS-CoV-2 response. SARS-CoV-2 specificity was not confirmed for the second-wave clones peaking on day 37. From day 15 to 85, contracting clones showed balanced CD4/CD8 phenotypes, whereas a second wave of clones that expanded from day 15 to 37 leaned towards CD4+. Contracting CD4+ clones turned up mainly in the CM and EM memory subsets, whereas EMRA was where CD8+ clones were enriched.

Material for sequencing was PBMCs or a T cell subset sorted from them (not recorded which). The rearrangement combines TRBV4-3 with TRBJ2-5; a weak D assignment points to TRBD2 (7 bases agree). This clonotype was sampled from a man in his late teens or twenties who had mild COVID-19 (a few samples of this study predate the infection). The sample titles of this study are shuffled in the database, so cell type and time point are left out; the donor was told from shared clones. The CDR3 loop reads CASSQGGAGDETQYF. The DNA reads TGCGCCAGCAGCCAAGGGGGGGCGGGGGACGAGACCCAGTACTTC.